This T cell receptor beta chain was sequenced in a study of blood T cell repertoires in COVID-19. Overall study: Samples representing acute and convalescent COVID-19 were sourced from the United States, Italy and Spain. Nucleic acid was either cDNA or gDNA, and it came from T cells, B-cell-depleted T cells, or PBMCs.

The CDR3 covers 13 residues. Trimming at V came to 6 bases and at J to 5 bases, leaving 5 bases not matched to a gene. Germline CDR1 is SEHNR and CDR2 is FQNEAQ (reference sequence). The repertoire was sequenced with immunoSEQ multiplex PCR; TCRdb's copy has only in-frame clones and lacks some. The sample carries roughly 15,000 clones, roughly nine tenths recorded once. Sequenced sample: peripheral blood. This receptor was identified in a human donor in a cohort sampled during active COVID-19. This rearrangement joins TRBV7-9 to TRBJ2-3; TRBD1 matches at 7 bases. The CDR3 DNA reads TGTGCCAGCAGACCAGGGGGTGGAGATACGCAGTATTTT. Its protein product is CASRPGGGDTQYF.